These T cell receptor beta chains were read from a single sample in a study of blood T cell repertoires in COVID-19. Using immunoSEQ multiplex PCR, the repertoire was profiled, and TCRdb retains in-frame clones only, with some absent. There are about 490,000 clones in the sample; roughly 85% occur only once, and 3% to 3.5% lies in the top ten. Input material: peripheral blood. Source of these receptors: a human donor in a cohort sampled during active COVID-19. CDR3s leave out the opening cysteine and the closing phenylalanine or tryptophan. Some rows have no size entry. The others give once, few or many, or a class for an expanded clone.

.	TRBJ2-5	TRBV9	ASSSPEGGRALGETQY
.	TRBJ2-3	TRBV6-5	ASRRLTGSTDTQY
.	TRBJ2-7	TRBV7-2	ASSGAGGARQQY
.	TRBJ2-5	TRBV5-1	ASSVDTPTGETQY
.	TRBJ1-2	TRBV12-3/TRBV12-4	ASSFNAGYPIT
few	TRBJ1-4	TRBV6-5	ASRSVNEKLF
.	TRBJ1-1	TRBV10-3	AISRETEAF
.	TRBJ1-2	TRBV6-5	ASRGEPVYGYT
.	TRBJ2-5	TRBV18	ASSPNRDREETQY
.	TRBJ2-5	TRBV5-1	ASSPTSGKETQY
.	TRBJ2-3	TRBV4-2	ASSPKREDADTQY
.	TRBJ1-4	TRBV2	ASSERNEKLF
.	TRBJ1-2	TRBV28	ASWGDRVANYGYT
.	TRBJ1-1	TRBV7-2	ASSSDRFNTEAF
.	TRBJ2-7	TRBV30	ACRVSGVREQY
.	TRBJ2-3	TRBV5-5	ASSLAPTPTDTQY
.	TRBJ2-5	TRBV19	ASSRRLVDRTIQETQY
.	TRBJ1-1	TRBV14	ASSTLGQGHTEAF
once	TRBJ2-7	TRBV3-1/TRBV3-2	ASSQRTVSSYEQY
.	TRBJ1-5	TRBV27	ASSLSPMGRNQPQH
.	TRBJ1-1	TRBV6-2/TRBV6-3	ASSPRQGMNTEAF
.	TRBJ2-7	TRBV7-8	ASSWDRHSYEQY
.	TRBJ2-1	TRBV24-1	ATIMLAGPGEQF
once	TRBJ2-3	TRBV6-6	ASSRTSGITDTQY
.	TRBJ2-7	TRBV2	ASRGLAGGHNEQY
.	TRBJ1-6	TRBV27	ASSLFGTAQTDNSPLH
.	TRBJ2-7	TRBV7-2	ASSPWGGGPSLEQY
.	TRBJ1-1	TRBV7-2	ASSPRGTEAF
once	TRBJ1-3	TRBV6-5	ASRGTGTGNTIY
.	TRBJ1-2	TRBV27	ASSRSRDYGYT
.	TRBJ2-5	TRBV19	ASKDRGIETQY
few	TRBJ1-3	TRBV2	ASSLDREGNTIY